This TCR beta chain was observed in a study of OX40 agonist ivuxolimab in advanced cancers. Assay used: immunoSEQ multiplex PCR; TCRdb lists only in-frame clones, some missing. The repertoire has 40,000 to 50,000 clones, 89% of them found once; the top ten carry under 0.7%. The CDR3 has 13 amino acids. The V gene's germline CDR1 is SNHLY and CDR2 FYNNEI. V was clipped by 7 bases and J by 1 base, with 9 bases between them. This chain joins TRBV2 and TRBJ2-3; D is undetermined. Here the sequenced sample was CD4+ or CD8+ T cells sorted from blood, taken in a trial of the OX40 agonist ivuxolimab. The receptor was isolated from an adult with an advanced solid tumor such as melanoma, head and neck, liver or kidney cancer. CDR3 residues: CASIPAGTDTQYF. CDR3 DNA sequence: TGTGCCAGCATCCCTGCGGGCACAGATACGCAGTATTTT.